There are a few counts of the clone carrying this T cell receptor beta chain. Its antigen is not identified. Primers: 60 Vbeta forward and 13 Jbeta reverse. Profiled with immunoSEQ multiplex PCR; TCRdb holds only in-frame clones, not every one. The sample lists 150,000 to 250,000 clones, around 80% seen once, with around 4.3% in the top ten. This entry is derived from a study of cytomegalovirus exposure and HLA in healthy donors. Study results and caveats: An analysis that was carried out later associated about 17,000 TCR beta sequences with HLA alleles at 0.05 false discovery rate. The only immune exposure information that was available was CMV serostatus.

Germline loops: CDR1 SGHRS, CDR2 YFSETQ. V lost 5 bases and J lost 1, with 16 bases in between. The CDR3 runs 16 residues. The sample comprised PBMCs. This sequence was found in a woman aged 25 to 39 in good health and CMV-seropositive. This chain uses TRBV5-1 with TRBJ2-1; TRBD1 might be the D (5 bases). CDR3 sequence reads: CASSLSVGASYNEQFF. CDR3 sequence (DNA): TGCGCCAGCAGTCTATCGGTTGGGGCGTCCTACAATGAGCAGTTCTTC.